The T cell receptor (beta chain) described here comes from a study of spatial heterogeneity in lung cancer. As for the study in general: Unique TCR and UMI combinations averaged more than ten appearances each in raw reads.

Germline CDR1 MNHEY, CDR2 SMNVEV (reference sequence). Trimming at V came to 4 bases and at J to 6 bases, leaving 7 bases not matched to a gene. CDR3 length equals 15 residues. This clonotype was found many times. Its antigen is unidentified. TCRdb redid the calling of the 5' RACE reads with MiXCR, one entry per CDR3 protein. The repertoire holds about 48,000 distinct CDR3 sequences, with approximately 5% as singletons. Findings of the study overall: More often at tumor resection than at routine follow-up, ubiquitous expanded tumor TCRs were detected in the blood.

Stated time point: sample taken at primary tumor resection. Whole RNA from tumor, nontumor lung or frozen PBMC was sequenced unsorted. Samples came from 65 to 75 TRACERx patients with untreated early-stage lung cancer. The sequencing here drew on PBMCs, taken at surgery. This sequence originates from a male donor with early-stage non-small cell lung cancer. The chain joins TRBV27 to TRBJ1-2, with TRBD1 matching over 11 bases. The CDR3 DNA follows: TGTGCCAGCAGTTCTTTAGGACAGGGGGCGGATGGCTACACCTTC. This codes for CASSSLGQGADGYTF.